This is a list of T cell receptor beta chains from one sample in a study of CD8+ T cells in alopecia areata. Produced via immunoSEQ multiplex PCR; TCRdb's table is partial and in-frame only. The sample has 150,000 to 200,000 clones; 45% to 60% are singletons. Specimen: CD4+ T cells sorted from blood. These receptors all come from a human donor in good health. CDR3s include the opening cysteine and the closing phenylalanine or tryptophan. The D gene is left open where the match is weak. Some rows have no size entry. The others give once, few or many, or a class for an expanded clone.

TRBJ1-2,.,once,TRBV2,TGTGCCAGCAGTGACGCCCCGGGGGGCTACACCTTC,CASSDAPGGYTF
TRBJ2-2,TRBD2,.,TRBV29-1,TGCAGCGTGCGTAGCGGGGCGGAGCTGTTTTTT,CSVRSGAELFF
TRBJ2-6,.,.,TRBV23-1,TGCGCCAGCAGCAAGAGGGACTCTGGGGCCAACGTCCTGACTTTC,CASSKRDSGANVLTF
TRBJ2-5,.,.,TRBV2,TGTGCCAGCATCAGGACAGACCAAGAGACCCAGTACTTC,CASIRTDQETQYF
TRBJ1-5,.,once,TRBV2,TGTGCCAGCAGCGGAGGGAGGGACAATCAGCCCCAGCATTTT,CASSGGRDNQPQHF
TRBJ2-1,TRBD2,once,TRBV29-1,TGCAGCGCAATTAGCGGGAGCTCCTACAATGAGCAGTTCTTC,CSAISGSSYNEQFF
TRBJ2-7,.,once,TRBV29-1,TGCAGCGTTGTTTCGGGAGTGTACGAGCAGTACTTC,CSVVSGVYEQYF
TRBJ2-5,TRBD2,.,TRBV9,TGTGCCAGCAGCGTAGGATCGGGAGGGCCTTATGGGACCCAGTACTTC,CASSVGSGGPYGTQYF
TRBJ2-7,TRBD2,.,TRBV2,TGTGCCAGCAGACTAGCGGGAGGGCCCTACGAGCAGTACTTC,CASRLAGGPYEQYF
TRBJ2-7,.,few,TRBV4-1,TGCGCCAGCAGCCAAGGGAAGGGGGGCAAAGCCTACGAGCAGTACTTC,CASSQGKGGKAYEQYF
TRBJ1-1,.,.,TRBV7-6,TGTGCCAGCAGCTTGAGGGGCGCGGACACTGAAGCTTTCTTT,CASSLRGADTEAFF
TRBJ1-5,.,.,TRBV5-1,TGCGCCAGCAGAACTGTCCCGGATGGCAATCAGCCCCAGCATTTT,CASRTVPDGNQPQHF
TRBJ1-2,.,once,TRBV7-9,TGTGCCAGCAGAACCGGGACTGGCTATGGCTACACCTTC,CASRTGTGYGYTF
TRBJ2-7,.,few,TRBV6-5,TGTGCCAGCAGTTACGGTAGGGGGAGCGAGCAGTACTTC,CASSYGRGSEQYF
TRBJ1-2,.,.,TRBV9,TGTGCCAGCAGCGCTCTTCAGGGAGCCACTGGCTACACCTTC,CASSALQGATGYTF
TRBJ2-2,.,.,TRBV30,TGTGCCTGGAGTGTACGGGCAGGTGGGGCCGGGGAGCTGTTTTTT,CAWSVRAGGAGELFF
TRBJ2-5,.,many,TRBV29-1,TGCAGCGTAGCTTTAGGTCAAGAGACCCAGTACTTC,CSVALGQETQYF
TRBJ2-7,TRBD2,.,TRBV2,TGTGCCAGCACCGGGACTAGCGGGACGCGGAACTTC,CASTGTSGTRNF
TRBJ2-2,.,.,TRBV23-1,TGCGCCAGCAGTCAATGGGAGGGGGAGCTGTTTTTT,CASSQWEGELFF
TRBJ2-1,TRBD2,few,TRBV29-1,TGCAGCGTGGGGACTAGCGGGCTTGCCTACAATGAGCAGTTCTTC,CSVGTSGLAYNEQFF
TRBJ1-2,.,.,TRBV27,TGTGCCAGCAGTCCGAAACTTGTGGGCTATGGCTACACCTTC,CASSPKLVGYGYTF
TRBJ2-5,.,.,TRBV14,TGTGCCAGCAGCCAAGATCTGTCGAAAGGCGAGACCCAGTACTTC,CASSQDLSKGETQYF
TRBJ2-7,TRBD2,few,TRBV4-2,TGTGCCAGCAGCCCGAACGGACTAGCGGGAGCGAGCGAGCAGTACTTC,CASSPNGLAGASEQYF
TRBJ2-7,.,few,TRBV7-2,TGTGCCGTAGGGGACACCTTCTCCTACGAGCAGTACTTC,CAVGDTFSYEQYF
TRBJ2-2,TRBD2,.,TRBV4-1,TGCGCCAGCAGCCATCAACTAGCGGGCAACACCGGGGAGCTGTTTTTT,CASSHQLAGNTGELFF
TRBJ2-4,.,.,TRBV5-1,TGCGCCAGCAGCTTGCGGCAGGGTAACATTCAGTACTTC,CASSLRQGNIQYF
TRBJ1-1,.,.,TRBV7-9,TGTGCCAGCAGCTATCAATACGGGCCAAACACTGAAGCTTTCTTT,CASSYQYGPNTEAFF
TRBJ2-7,.,.,TRBV2,TGTGCCAGCAGTCATCACTACGAGCAGTACTTC,CASSHHYEQYF
TRBJ1-2,.,once,TRBV9,TGTGCCAGCAGCTCGACACCGGGACCTAACTATGGCTACACCTTC,CASSSTPGPNYGYTF
TRBJ2-3,.,.,TRBV4-1,TGCGCCAGCAGCCAAGATCCCCAGGCAAGCCAGTATTTT,CASSQDPQASQYF
TRBJ2-3,.,.,TRBV5-1,TGCGCCAGCAGCTTGAGCGATGTCACAGATACGCAGTATTTT,CASSLSDVTDTQYF
TRBJ2-1,.,.,TRBV29-1,TGCAGCGTTGACAAATACAATGAGCAGTTCTTC,CSVDKYNEQFF
TRBJ2-6,.,.,TRBV30,TGTGCCTGGAGAGCTAGCTCTGGGGCCAACGTCCTGACTTTC,CAWRASSGANVLTF
TRBJ2-2,TRBD2,.,TRBV5-1,TGCGCCAGCAGCCCGGCGGGGGATTCCACCGGGGAGCTGTTTTTT,CASSPAGDSTGELFF
TRBJ2-2,TRBD1,.,TRBV29-1,TGCAGCGCCCGGGACAGGCTAGACACCGGGGAGCTGTTTTTT,CSARDRLDTGELFF
TRBJ1-2,TRBD1,few,TRBV29-1,TGCAGCGCGAGACAGGGGATCCATGGCTACACCTTC,CSARQGIHGYTF
TRBJ2-5,.,few,TRBV29-1,TGCAGCGTTTCCCGATACCAAGAGACCCAGTACTTC,CSVSRYQETQYF
TRBJ1-5,.,.,TRBV28,TGTGCCAGCAGTACTCCCTCTGGGGGCCCCTATCAGCCCCAGCATTTT,CASSTPSGGPYQPQHF
TRBJ2-7,.,.,TRBV2,TGTGCCAGCAGTGCCGGCCGGACCTACGAGCAGTACTTC,CASSAGRTYEQYF